This T cell receptor beta chain came from a study of B cell selection in AIRE deficiency. CDR3 length equals 13 residues. CDR1 and CDR2 (germline): SGHVS, FQNEAQ. Trimming pared 0 bases from V and 8 bases from J, leaving 10 bases between. The sorted conventional CD4 T cells were gated as CD4+CD127+. Control samples were from healthy, unrelated donors. Authors' processing steps: Conventional T cell pools: 1x10^5 or so distinct patient, 130,000 to 150,000 donor TCRbeta sequences. TCRdb's copy holds only in-frame clones and misses some; the assay was immunoSEQ multiplex PCR. Clone size and V and J calls were adopted from that table, with D and trimming inferred from the DNA. The data contain fewer than 30,000 clones, 95% to 96% of them singletons.

The chain combines TRBV7-8 with TRBJ1-2, with a tentative D call TRBD1 (5 bases). Sample: CD4+CD127+ conventional T cells sorted from PBMCs. The receptor was derived from a human donor in good health. The CDR3 protein is CASSLAQGEGYTF. CDR3 in DNA: TGTGCCAGCAGCTTAGCCCAGGGTGAGGGCTACACCTTC. The whole variable domain, remainder taken from reference TRBV7-8 and TRBJ1-2, is GAGVSQSPRYKVAKRGQDVALRCDPISGHVSLFWYQQALGQGPEFLTYFQNEAQLDKSGLPSDRFFAERPEGSVSTLKIQRTQQEDSAVYLCASSLAQGEGYTFGSGTRLTVV.